Below, 10 T cell receptor beta chains from the same sample are listed, as sequenced in a study of blood T cells in healthy people across ages. Combining a sample-barcoded 5' primer with a J-beta primer mix, a second PCR ran for about 6 to 12 cycles. TCRdb processed the 5' RACE reads anew with MiXCR; each CDR3 protein has one entry. The profile shows over 1.5 million distinct CDR3 sequences, roughly 52% of them singletons. The sequenced sample was blood. All receptors derive from a woman aged 35 to 49 in good health.

This chain uses TRBV15 with TRBJ1-1, with 7 bases identical to TRBD1. Per germline, CDR1 LNHNV and CDR2 YYDKDF (reference sequence). This CDR3 spans 18 amino acids. The J segment lost 2 bases and the V segment lost 0 bases, leaving 12 bases of the junction unmatched. The CDR3 sequence is CATSREKSWDRLNTEAFF. CDR3 sequence (DNA): TGTGCCACCAGCAGAGAGAAGAGTTGGGACAGATTAAACACTGAAGCTTTCTTT.

The gene calls are TRBV5-1 and TRBJ2-1, with D tentatively TRBD1 or TRBD2 (5 bases each). Germline loops: CDR1 SGHRS, CDR2 YFSETQ. The ends were cut back, 4 bases at V and 6 bases at J, with 17 bases in the middle. The CDR3 covers 15 residues. The CDR3 protein is CASSQHGAMSNEQFF. CDR3 DNA: TGCGCCAGCAGCCAACACGGGGCTATGAGCAATGAGCAGTTCTTC.

The chain combines TRBV6-6 with TRBJ1-5; 8 bases align to TRBD1. The trim removed 4 bases at V and 4 bases at J, leaving 9 bases unmatched. Germline V gene data show CDR1 as MNHNY and CDR2 as SVGAGI (reference sequence). The CDR3 consists of 16 residues. Here the CDR3 reads CASSSFPDRANQPQHF. The CDR3 nucleotides read TGTGCCAGCAGTTCCTTCCCGGACAGGGCTAATCAGCCCCAGCATTTT.

V usage is TRBV4-1 and J usage is TRBJ1-6; 7 bases fit TRBD1. Trimming took 1 base from V and 6 from J; bases not matched to a gene: 9. The germline V gene encodes CDR1 MGHRA and CDR2 YSYEKL. CDR3 length: 17 residues. CDR3 coding DNA: TGCGCCAGCAGCCAAGTTGGGGAGGGGGCCGGTAATTCACCCCTCCACTTT. Protein sequence: CASSQVGEGAGNSPLHF.

The chain joins TRBV6-2 or TRBV6-3 to TRBJ2-5; a weak D match, TRBD1 (5 bases). The DNA end favors TRBJ2-7, so the J call may be wrong. CDR3 length: 14 residues. CDR1 and CDR2 from the germline V gene are MNHEY and SVGEGT. The CDR3 DNA sequence: TGTGCCAGCAGGGATAGGGGCACAACTAACGAGCAGTACTTC. It yields the protein CASRDRGTTNEQYF.

The chain links TRBV27 to TRBJ2-5; no reliable D call. This CDR3 contains 14 residues. Germline CDR1 reads MNHEY; CDR2 reads SMNVEV (reference sequence). V was trimmed by 6 bases and J by 4 bases, leaving 15 bases between them. The CDR3 loop reads CASSRVIRPETQYF. The CDR3 DNA is TGTGCCAGCAGCCGAGTGATTCGGCCAGAGACCCAGTACTTC.

The genes are TRBV7-2 and TRBJ2-3; a weak D match, TRBD1 (6 bases). Germline CDR1 reads SGHTA; CDR2 reads FQGNSA. This CDR3 has 15 residues. V dropped 3 bases and J dropped 1 base, with 11 bases sitting between them. The CDR3 loop reads CASSFRDTRTDTQYF. The CDR3 DNA is TGTGCCAGCAGCTTCCGGGACACCCGCACAGATACGCAGTATTTT.

This clonotype was observed many times. The chain uses TRBV15 and TRBJ2-7, with TRBD1 identical over 7 bases. CDR3 length equals 14 residues. V shed 3 bases, J shed 4 bases, and the junction held 6 bases outside the gene matches. In germline, CDR1 is LNHNV, CDR2 YYDKDF (reference sequence). The CDR3 spells CATSSDRDEYEQYF. DNA for the CDR3: TGTGCCACCAGCAGTGACAGGGATGAGTACGAGCAGTACTTC.

The chain joins TRBV27 to TRBJ1-4; a weak D match, TRBD1 (6 bases). Germline CDR1 reads MNHEY; CDR2 reads SMNVEV (reference sequence). V was trimmed by 3 bases and J by 8 bases, leaving 10 bases between them. The CDR3 runs 13 residues. The CDR3 here is CASSLTGTEKLFF. CDR3 in DNA: TGTGCCAGCAGTTTGACAGGAACCGAAAAACTGTTTTTT.

The V gene is TRBV5-6, the J gene TRBJ2-5, with D perhaps matching TRBD2 (6 bases). Trimming took off 1 base at V and 2 bases at J, with 12 bases between the two ends. Germline CDR1 reads SGHDT; CDR2 reads YYEEEE. This CDR3 has 15 residues. CDR3 region: CASSLIAAGQETQYF. The CDR3 coding sequence is TGTGCCAGCAGCTTGATTGCGGCGGGGCAAGAGACCCAGTACTTC.